The entry below describes one TCR beta chain. The sample is drawn from a study of monozygotic twins with inflammatory bowel disease. This CDR3 is built from 13 residues. From germline, CDR1 is SEHNR and CDR2 FQNEAQ (reference sequence). Each sample's cDNA came from eight separate reactions. TCRdb reprocessed the 5' RACE reads; each CDR3 protein has one entry and no DNA is given. This listing includes about 420,000 distinct CDR3 sequences. The sample comprised blood. The rearrangement joins TRBV7-9 to TRBJ1-1. The sequence was collected from a human donor with ulcerative colitis or Crohn's disease, or a healthy co-twin of an affected twin (not recorded which). CDR3 sequence reads: CASSSRMNTEAFF.